This T cell receptor (beta chain) was recovered during a study of Tregs in tolerant kidney transplant recipients. Broader study findings: In tolerant patients, donor-specific Tregs outgrew total Tregs, suggesting antigen-driven expansion.

Sequencing used immunoSEQ multiplex PCR; TCRdb keeps in-frame clones, though not all of them. The table lists roughly 54,000 clones, roughly 89% of them singletons, with roughly a sixth in the top ten. Of note for this clone: Its antigen is not identified.

The nonmyeloablative bone marrow transplants came from related graft donors, with transient mixed chimerism. Germline CDR1 and CDR2: LNHDA and SQIVND (reference sequence). This CDR3 spans 14 amino acids. Trimming removed 6 bases from V and 2 bases from J; junction bases left unmatched: 5. This sequence was found in a human patient who received a combined kidney and bone marrow transplant. Some T cells may be graft donor cells. V is TRBV19 and J is TRBJ2-7; 9 positions match TRBD1. The input for sequencing was CD8+ T cells from blood (PBMCs), taken 12 months after the transplant. The CDR3 DNA is TGTGCCAGTAGCGCGGGACAGGGCACCTACGAGCAGTACTTC. This sequence encodes CASSAGQGTYEQYF.